This entry describes one TCR beta chain. The method was immunoSEQ multiplex PCR; TCRdb's version includes in-frame clones alone and lacks a portion of them. The table shows some 98,000 clones, with around 82% occurring only once. The data belong to a study of blood T cell repertoires in COVID-19. The wider study: The study drew acute and convalescent COVID-19 samples from the United States, Italy and Spain.

The V gene end was trimmed by 5 bases and the J gene end by 8 bases; junction bases not matched to a gene: 12. The CDR3 consists of 16 residues. The V gene's germline CDR1 is SGHVS and CDR2 FNYEAQ. The origin of this receptor is a man aged 70 or older with active or convalescent COVID-19. The rearrangement uses TRBV7-6 and TRBJ2-3, with 11 bases identical to TRBD1. What was sequenced was peripheral blood. The CDR3 loop reads CASSPLLGQGAGTQYF. In DNA form, the CDR3 reads TGTGCCAGCAGCCCTCTCCTCGGACAGGGGGCGGGTACGCAGTATTTT.